These 21 T cell receptor beta chains came from one sample sequenced in a study of CD8+CD57+ T cells in acquired aplastic anemia. It was genomic DNA that served as the template for profiling TCR beta VDJ and CDR3. TCRdb processed the reads anew with MiXCR; each CDR3 protein has one entry. The table includes hundreds of thousands of distinct CDR3 sequences, around 30% detected once. Previously, flow cytometry had revealed CD8+CD57+ cell expansion in the patients chosen for sequencing. Material for sequencing was sorted CD4+, CD8+, or CD8+CD57+ T cells (not recorded which) from PBMCs. The receptor set was obtained from a human donor with aplastic anemia.

This clonotype appeared a few times. V is TRBV5-1 and J is TRBJ2-7; TRBD1 aligns across 7 bases. Trimming removed 4 bases from V and 4 bases from J; junction bases left unmatched: 5. CDR1 and CDR2 (germline): SGHRS, YFSETQ. CDR3 length equals 13 residues. Here the CDR3 DNA reads TGCGCCAGCAGCCCGGACAGGAGATACGAGCAGTACTTC. Its protein is CASSPDRRYEQYF.

This clonotype was counted at least ten times. The rearrangement uses TRBV20-1 and TRBJ1-3; D not certain. CDR1 and CDR2 (germline): DFQATT, SNEGSKA (reference sequence). Between the trimmed V and J ends, which lost 3 bases and 6 bases, there was a span of 9 bases. CDR3 length equals 12 residues. The CDR3 DNA sequence: TGCAGTGCTAGCCCAGTCTCAAACACCATATATTTT. Translation: CSASPVSNTIYF.

In its sample, this clonotype was seen many times. The chain uses TRBV7-9 and TRBJ2-7; no clear D. The length of the CDR3 is 14 residues. Germline V gene data show CDR1 as SEHNR and CDR2 as FQNEAQ (reference sequence). V was cut by 0 bases and J by 5 bases, with 11 bases left in between. This chain's CDR3 is CASSLAFRSHEQYF. In DNA, the CDR3 is TGTGCCAGCAGCTTAGCGTTTAGAAGCCACGAGCAGTACTTC.

Turning to this clonotype: This sequence may be a read error, since a much larger clone differs from it by one base. This chain links TRBV7-8 with TRBJ2-1; 7 bases are shared with TRBD2. The germline V gene has CDR1 SGHVS and CDR2 FQNEAQ. The CDR3 is 15 residues long. The CDR3 DNA follows: TGTGCCAGCAGCTACGGGGGGATGCCCTACAGTGAGCAGTTCTTC. Its translation: CASSYGGMPYSEQFF.

At least ten counts were recorded for this clonotype. The chain uses TRBV7-9 and TRBJ1-1; D is unresolved. CDR1 and CDR2 from the germline V gene are SEHNR and FQNEAQ (reference sequence). V shed 3 bases and J shed 6 bases, with 8 bases lying between them. This CDR3 is built from 12 residues. In nucleotides, the CDR3 is TGTGCCAGCAGCTTGGGAGAGTCTGAAGCTTTCTTT. Its protein product is CASSLGESEAFF. The full variable domain, rest sourced from reference TRBV7-9 and TRBJ1-1, is DTGVSQNPRHKITKRGQNVTFRCDPISEHNRLYWYRQTLGQGPEFLTYFQNEAQLEKSRLLSDRFSAERPKGSFSTLEIQRTEQGDSAMYLCASSLGESEAFFGQGTRLTVV.

This clonotype was seen more than once but under ten times. The rearrangement joins TRBV12-3 or TRBV12-4 to TRBJ2-7; D might be TRBD2 (6 bases). This CDR3 is built from 16 residues. The V and J ends lost 6 bases and 7 bases respectively, with 25 bases between them. The CDR3 reads CASSLSRDWAMGEQYF. The CDR3 DNA reads TGTGCCAGCAGCCTAAGCCGGGACTGGGCCATGGGGGAGCAGTACTTC.

V usage is TRBV19 and J usage is TRBJ1-2; D not resolved. The germline V gene encodes CDR1 LNHDA and CDR2 SQIVND (reference sequence). This CDR3 has 12 residues. Trimming removed 5 bases from V and 8 bases from J, with 12 bases in between. The DNA of the CDR3 is TGTGCCAGTAGTCCCAATATTGACGGCTACACCTTC. This translates into CASSPNIDGYTF. Variable domain in full (rest from reference TRBV19 and TRBJ1-2): DGGITQSPKYLFRKEGQNVTLSCEQNLNHDAMYWYRQDPGQGLRLIYYSQIVNDFQKGDIAEGYSVSREKKESFPLTVTSAQKNPTAFYLCASSPNIDGYTFGSGTRLTVV.

On this clonotype itself: The junction departs from the called germline gene at one end, perhaps through a read error. The rearrangement joins TRBV10-3 to TRBJ2-5; maybe TRBD1 (5 bases). The length of the CDR3 is 15 residues. Germline-derived CDR1 and CDR2 are ENHRY and SYGVKD. The DNA for the CDR3 is TGTGCCAGCAGTTTTCAGGGCCGGACCGACGAGACCCAGTACTTC. As protein: CASSFQGRTDETQYF.

V is TRBV6-5 and J is TRBJ1-6, with D possibly matching TRBD1 (5 bases). The germline gives CDR1 MNHEY, CDR2 SVGAGI. The CDR3 has 15 residues. V lost 2 bases to trimming and J lost 9 bases, with 14 bases between them. The CDR3 protein is CASSYPRGGSSPLHF. The CDR3 DNA is TGTGCCAGCAGTTACCCACGCGGGGGAAGTTCACCCCTCCACTTT.

The chain couples TRBV7-8 to TRBJ1-2; 7 bases align to TRBD1. CDR3 length equals 17 residues. Trimming took 5 bases from V and 2 from J; bases not matched to a gene: 14. Germline loops: CDR1 SGHVS, CDR2 FQNEAQ. DNA for the CDR3: TGTGCCAGCAGCCCAGGCGGTAGGACAGGCACCAACTATGGCTACACCTTC. Translating gives CASSPGGRTGTNYGYTF.

This clonotype was counted only a few times. The genes are TRBV3-1 and TRBJ1-2, with D unclear. This CDR3 spans 15 amino acids. Germline V gives CDR1 LGHDT, CDR2 YNNKEL (reference sequence). Trimming cost V 4 bases and J 0 bases, with 12 bases left between them. CDR3 DNA: TGTGCCAGCAGCCCGTTCGGCGGTGCTAACTATGGCTACACCTTC. It codes for CASSPFGGANYGYTF. The whole variable domain, filled in from reference TRBV3-1 and TRBJ1-2, reads DTAVSQTPKYLVTQMGNDKSIKCEQNLGHDTMYWYKQDSKKFLKIMFSYNNKELIINETVPNRFSPKSPDKAHLNLHINSLELGDSAVYFCASSPFGGANYGYTFGSGTRLTVV.

This clonotype was found many times. The rearrangement joins TRBV29-1 to TRBJ2-7; D call uncertain. V dropped 2 bases and J dropped 7 bases, with 12 bases sitting between them. Germline loops: CDR1 SQVTM, CDR2 ANQGSEA. The CDR3 has 12 residues. CDR3 in amino acids: CSVEMGRREQYF. Written as DNA, the CDR3 is TGCAGCGTTGAAATGGGAAGGCGGGAGCAGTACTTC.

This clonotype occurred many times. The chain employs TRBV7-2 and TRBJ2-7; 9 bases are a match to TRBD2. Germline-derived CDR1 and CDR2 are SGHTA and FQGNSA. CDR3 size: 17 residues. The ends lost 1 base at V and 3 bases at J; junction bases unmatched: 10. In DNA, the CDR3 is TGTGCCAGCAGCTTAGGTCGGACTAGCGTGAGGGACTACGAGCAGTACTTC. This encodes CASSLGRTSVRDYEQYF.

The chain uses TRBV29-1 and TRBJ1-2; possibly TRBD1 for D (6 bases). CDR3 length: 12 residues. V was cut by 2 bases and J by 2 bases, with 6 bases left in between. Germline lookup yields CDR1 SQVTM and CDR2 ANQGSEA. The CDR3 loop is CSVETGNYGYTF. The DNA of the CDR3 is TGCAGCGTTGAAACAGGGAACTATGGCTACACCTTC.

This clonotype was seen ten or more times. The genes are TRBV29-1 and TRBJ2-2; 9 bases are shared with TRBD1. This CDR3 comprises 14 residues. Germline V CDR1 and CDR2: SQVTM, ANQGSEA. J lost 2 bases, V lost 6 bases, and 4 bases had no gene match. Here the CDR3 reads CSVKGQGNTGELFF. The CDR3 DNA is TGCAGCGTGAAGGGACAGGGAAACACCGGGGAGCTGTTTTTT.

The chain recombines TRBV3-1 with TRBJ2-3, with D unresolved. The germline CDR1 and CDR2 sequences are LGHDT and YNNKEL (reference sequence). V dropped 0 bases and J dropped 5 bases, with 6 bases sitting between them. The CDR3 consists of 13 residues. The CDR3 reads CASSQDRLDTQYF. CDR3 bases: TGTGCCAGCAGCCAAGATCGACTAGATACGCAGTATTTT.

The chain joins TRBV12-3 or TRBV12-4 to TRBJ2-1; D is ambiguous. Trimming cost V 1 base and J 0 bases, with 4 bases left between them. This CDR3 comprises 14 residues. CDR3 in DNA: TGTGCCAGCAGTTTAGACGGCTCCTACAATGAGCAGTTCTTC. Residues: CASSLDGSYNEQFF.

This clonotype has a handful of counts. The J gene is TRBJ1-2, the V gene TRBV15, with D tentatively TRBD1 (6 bases). This CDR3 contains 12 residues. In germline, CDR1 is LNHNV, CDR2 YYDKDF (reference sequence). With 6 bases removed from V and 5 bases from J, the gap between germline ends came to 10 bases. CDR3: CATRRQGYGYTF. The CDR3 DNA reads TGTGCCACCAGAAGGCAGGGGTATGGCTACACCTTC.

This chain uses TRBV25-1 with TRBJ2-5, with unresolved D. The germline CDR1 and CDR2 sequences are MGHDK and SYGVNS. V was trimmed by 6 bases and J by 5 bases, leaving 13 bases between them. The CDR3 length is 13 residues. Written as DNA, the CDR3 is TGTGCCAGCAGCCGAAGCGTTCGGGAGACCCAGTACTTC. Its translation is CASSRSVRETQYF.

This clonotype was observed at least ten times. CDR3 sequence: CASSVDAGTYEQYF. CDR3 in DNA: TGTGCCAGCAGCGTAGACGCCGGGACGTACGAGCAGTACTTC. The chain joins TRBV9 to TRBJ2-7, with D perhaps given as TRBD1 or TRBD2 (5 bases each). Trimming left V 0 bases short and J 4 bases short, with 11 bases between. Germline assignment: CDR1 SGDLS and CDR2 YYNGEE. The CDR3 is 14 residues long.

This clonotype was picked up a small number of times. The rearrangement uses TRBV4-2 and TRBJ1-5; D is possibly TRBD1 (5 bases). The CDR3 sequence is 16 residues long. From germline, CDR1 is LGHNA and CDR2 YNFKEQ. V shed 0 bases and J shed 7 bases, with 16 bases lying between them. CDR3: CASSQDGQGMGQPQHF. In nucleotides, the CDR3 is TGTGCCAGCAGCCAAGATGGGCAGGGAATGGGGCAGCCCCAGCATTTT.